One sample yielded the 11 T cell receptor beta chains listed below, sequenced in a study of blood T cells in healthy people across ages. A second about 6 to 11 cycle PCR used barcoded and J-beta primers. TCRdb itself ran the 5' RACE reads through MiXCR, one entry per CDR3 protein. The sample contains about 1.7 million distinct CDR3 sequences, over 25% of which appear only once. Material: blood. The source is a woman aged 25 to 39 in good health.

This clonotype came up a few times. The V and J genes are TRBV9 and TRBJ2-1, with TRBD2 identical over 9 bases. V gave up 4 bases and J gave up 0 bases; unmatched junction bases: 8. The CDR3 has 17 amino acids. Germline lookup yields CDR1 SGDLS and CDR2 YYNGEE. The CDR3 loop is CASSFLGSGGSYNEQFF. CDR3 nucleotide sequence: TGTGCCAGCAGCTTCCTGGGTAGCGGGGGCTCCTACAATGAGCAGTTCTTC.

The table lists this clonotype with many counts. This chain connects TRBV10-3 to TRBJ2-4; D uncertain. Trimming stripped 2 bases from V and 0 bases from J, with 5 bases between. CDR1 is ENHRY and CDR2 is SYGVKD in the germline V gene. This CDR3 region has 14 residues. In DNA, the CDR3 is TGTGCCATCAGTGAGACAGAAGCCAAAAACATTCAGTACTTC. Encoded protein: CAISETEAKNIQYF.

This chain uses TRBV12-3 or TRBV12-4 with TRBJ2-7; TRBD1 matches at 10 bases. The junction had 7 bases not matched to a gene; V was cut back by 6 bases and J by 5 bases. This CDR3 region has 14 residues. The chain's CDR3 is CASSAGTGVHEQYF. The CDR3 DNA reads as TGTGCCAGCAGCGCCGGGACAGGGGTCCACGAGCAGTACTTC.

This clonotype was observed a handful of times. The CDR3 DNA is TGTGCCAGCCCTACGGGGCGGACGGAGAATTCACCCCTCCACTTT. Translation gives CASPTGRTENSPLHF. This chain joins TRBV6-1 and TRBJ1-6; D possibly corresponds to TRBD1 (5 bases). Germline lookup yields CDR1 MNHNS and CDR2 SASEGT. V gave up 8 bases and J gave up 7 bases, with 18 bases separating them. This CDR3 is built from 15 residues.

With respect to this clonotype: The CDR3 does not end in the conserved phenylalanine or tryptophan, so this is likely a read error. The chain couples TRBV13 to TRBJ2-3, with TRBD2 matching over 8 bases. CDR1 is PRHDT and CDR2 is FYEKMQ in the germline V gene (reference sequence). Trimming at V came to 3 bases and at J to 0 bases, leaving 11 bases not matched to a gene. The CDR3 has 18 amino acids. The CDR3 is CASSLVGREGRSTDTQYV. DNA of the CDR3: TGTGCCAGCAGCTTGGTAGGACGGGAGGGCCGGAGCACAGATACGCAGTATGTT.

The chain has TRBV20-1 and TRBJ2-7; 12 bases are a match to TRBD2. Looked up from germline, CDR1 is DFQATT and CDR2 is SNEGSKA (reference sequence). The CDR3 is 14 amino acids. The junction had 5 bases not matched to a gene; V was cut back by 4 bases and J by 4 bases. DNA for the CDR3: TGCAGTGCTACGACTAGCGGGAGATTGTACGAGCAGTACTTC. It yields the protein CSATTSGRLYEQYF.

Concerning this clonotype: A much larger clonotype is one base distant, so this may be a read error. The genes are TRBV7-2 and TRBJ2-5; D is uncertain. The CDR3 contains 13 residues. Germline V gives CDR1 SGHTA, CDR2 FQGNSA. CDR3 DNA sequence: TGTGCCGGCAGCTTAGTGAATTGGGAGACCCAGTACTTC. As protein: CAGSLVNWETQYF.

Notes on this clonotype: A much larger clone differs from this one at a single base, so this may be a read error. The chain has TRBV9 and TRBJ2-7; TRBD2 aligns across 8 bases. J was trimmed by 7 bases and V by 5 bases; bases with no gene match: 14. Germline loops: CDR1 SGDLS, CDR2 YYNGEE. This CDR3 region has 15 residues. CDR3 residues: CASSAGGSQANEQYF. Written as DNA, the CDR3 is TGTGCCAGCAGTGCGGGGGGCTCGCAGGCCAATGAGCAGTACTTC.

This clonotype was counted at least ten times. One end of the junction fails to match germline, which may point to a read error. V and J are TRBV5-1 and TRBJ2-7, with D perhaps TRBD1 (5 bases). The germline gives CDR1 SGHRS, CDR2 YFSETQ. This CDR3 contains 15 residues. The CDR3 loop is CASSLGQGLSYEQYF. CDR3 coding DNA: TGTGCCAGCAGCTTGGGTCAGGGTTTATCCTACGAGCAGTACTTC.

This chain joins TRBV7-9 and TRBJ1-1, with 7 bases that match TRBD1. Trimming took 5 bases from V and 2 from J; bases not matched to a gene: 14. The CDR3 totals 17 residues. CDR1 is SEHNR, CDR2 FQNEAQ, per germline (reference sequence). CDR3 nucleotides: TGTGCCAGCAGCCGACCTCCTGCGGGACAGCCAAACACTGAAGCTTTCTTT. Its translation is CASSRPPAGQPNTEAFF.

The gene calls are TRBV5-1 and TRBJ1-1; tentative D call: TRBD1 (5 bases). Germline V gene lookup returns CDR1 SGHRS and CDR2 YFSETQ. The CDR3 has 13 amino acids. Trimming took 3 bases from V and 1 from J, leaving 7 bases between them. The CDR3, as DNA: TGCGCCAGCAGCTGGGGCGCGAACACTGAAGCTTTCTTT. It codes for CASSWGANTEAFF.